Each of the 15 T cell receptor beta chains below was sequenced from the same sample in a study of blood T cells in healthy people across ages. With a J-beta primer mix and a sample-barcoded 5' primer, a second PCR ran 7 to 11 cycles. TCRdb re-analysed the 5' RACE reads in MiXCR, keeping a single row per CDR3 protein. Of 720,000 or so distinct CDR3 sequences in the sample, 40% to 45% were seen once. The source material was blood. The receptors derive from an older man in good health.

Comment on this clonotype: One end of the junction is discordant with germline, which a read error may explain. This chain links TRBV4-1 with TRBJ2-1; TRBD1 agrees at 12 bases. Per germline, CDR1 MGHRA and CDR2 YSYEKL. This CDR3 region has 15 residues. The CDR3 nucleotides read TGCGCCAGCGGCCACCCCGGGACAGGGGGCGATGAGCAGTTCTTC. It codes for CASGHPGTGGDEQFF.

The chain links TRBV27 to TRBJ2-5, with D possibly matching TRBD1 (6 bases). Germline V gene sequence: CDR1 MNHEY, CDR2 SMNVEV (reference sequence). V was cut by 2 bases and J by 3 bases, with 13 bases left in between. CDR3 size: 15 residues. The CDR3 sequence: CASSLVGAGEETQYF. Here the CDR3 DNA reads TGTGCCAGCAGTTTAGTGGGGGCAGGGGAAGAGACCCAGTACTTC.

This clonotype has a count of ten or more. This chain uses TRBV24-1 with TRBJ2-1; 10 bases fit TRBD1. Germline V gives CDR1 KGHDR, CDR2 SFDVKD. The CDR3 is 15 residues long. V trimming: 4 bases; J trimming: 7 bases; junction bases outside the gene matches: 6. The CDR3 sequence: CATSEGTGDRNEQFF. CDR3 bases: TGTGCCACCAGTGAAGGGACAGGGGATCGTAATGAGCAGTTCTTC.

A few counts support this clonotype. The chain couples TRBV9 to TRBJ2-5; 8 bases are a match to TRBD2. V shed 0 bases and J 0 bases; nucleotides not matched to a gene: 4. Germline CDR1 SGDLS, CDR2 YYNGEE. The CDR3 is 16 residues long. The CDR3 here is CASSVGLALDQETQYF. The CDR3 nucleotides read TGTGCCAGCAGCGTAGGACTAGCGCTCGACCAAGAGACCCAGTACTTC.

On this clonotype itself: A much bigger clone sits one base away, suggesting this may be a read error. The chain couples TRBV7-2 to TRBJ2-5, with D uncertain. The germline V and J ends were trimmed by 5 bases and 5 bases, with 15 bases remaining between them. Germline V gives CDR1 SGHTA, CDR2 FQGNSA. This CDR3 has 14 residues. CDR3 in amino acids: CASSAKSVRETQYF. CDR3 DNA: TGTGCCAGCAGCGCGAAGTCTGTCAGGGAGACCCAGTACTTC.

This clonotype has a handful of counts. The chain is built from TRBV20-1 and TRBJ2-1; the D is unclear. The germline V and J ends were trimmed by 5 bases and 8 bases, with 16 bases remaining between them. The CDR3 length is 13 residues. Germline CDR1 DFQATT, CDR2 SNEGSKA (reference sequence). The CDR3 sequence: CSALFGRSDEQFF. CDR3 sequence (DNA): TGCAGTGCTCTTTTTGGACGGAGCGATGAGCAGTTCTTC.

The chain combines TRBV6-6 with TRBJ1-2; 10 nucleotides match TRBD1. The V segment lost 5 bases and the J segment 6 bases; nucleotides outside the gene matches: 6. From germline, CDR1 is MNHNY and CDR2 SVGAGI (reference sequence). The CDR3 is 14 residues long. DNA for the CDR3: TGTGCCAGCAGTACGTCCGGGACAGGGGATGGCTACACCTTC. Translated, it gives CASSTSGTGDGYTF.

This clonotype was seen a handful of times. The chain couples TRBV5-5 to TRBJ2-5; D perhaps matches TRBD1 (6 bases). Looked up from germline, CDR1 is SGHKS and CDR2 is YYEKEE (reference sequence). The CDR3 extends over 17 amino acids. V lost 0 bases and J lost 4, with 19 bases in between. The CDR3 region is CASSLAAVQGSLETQYF. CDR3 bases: TGTGCCAGCAGCTTGGCCGCCGTCCAGGGGTCCCTAGAGACCCAGTACTTC.

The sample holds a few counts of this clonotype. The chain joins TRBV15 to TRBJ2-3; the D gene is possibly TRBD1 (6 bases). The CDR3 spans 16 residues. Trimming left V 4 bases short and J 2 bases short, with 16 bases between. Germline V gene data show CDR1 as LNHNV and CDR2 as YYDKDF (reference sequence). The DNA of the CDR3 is TGTGCCACCAGCATAGGAAGGACAGAATACACAGATACGCAGTATTTT. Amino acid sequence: CATSIGRTEYTDTQYF.

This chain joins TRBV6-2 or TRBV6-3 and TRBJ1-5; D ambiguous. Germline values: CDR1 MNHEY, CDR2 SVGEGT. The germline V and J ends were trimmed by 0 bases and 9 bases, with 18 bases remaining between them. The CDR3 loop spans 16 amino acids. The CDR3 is CASSYSSRQDPRPQHF. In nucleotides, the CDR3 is TGTGCCAGCAGTTACTCGAGCCGCCAGGACCCCAGGCCCCAGCATTTT.

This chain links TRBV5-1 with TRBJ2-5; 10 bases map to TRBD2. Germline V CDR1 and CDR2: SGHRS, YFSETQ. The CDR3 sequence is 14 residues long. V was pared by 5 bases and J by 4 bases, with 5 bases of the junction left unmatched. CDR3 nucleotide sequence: TGCGCCAGCAGGCATCTAGCGGGGGCAGAGACCCAGTACTTC. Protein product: CASRHLAGAETQYF.

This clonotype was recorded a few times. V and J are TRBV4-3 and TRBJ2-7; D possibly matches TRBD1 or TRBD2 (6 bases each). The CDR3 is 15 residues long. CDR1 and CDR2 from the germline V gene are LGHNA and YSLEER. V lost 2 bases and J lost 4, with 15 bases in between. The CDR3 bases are TGCGCCAGCAGCCAAATCCTGGGGGGCCCATACGAGCAGTACTTC. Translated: CASSQILGGPYEQYF.

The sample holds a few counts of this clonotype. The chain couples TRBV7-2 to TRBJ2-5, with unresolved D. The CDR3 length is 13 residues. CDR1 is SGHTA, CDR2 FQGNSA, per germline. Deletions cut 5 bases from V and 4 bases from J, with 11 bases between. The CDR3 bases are TGTGCCAGCAGCGTACTTGCGGTAGAGACCCAGTACTTC. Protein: CASSVLAVETQYF.

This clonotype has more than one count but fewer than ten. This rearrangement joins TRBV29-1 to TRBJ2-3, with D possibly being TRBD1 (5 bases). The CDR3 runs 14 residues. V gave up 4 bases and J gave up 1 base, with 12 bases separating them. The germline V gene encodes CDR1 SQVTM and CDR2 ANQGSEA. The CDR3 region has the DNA TGCAGCGTTGTTGTTCAAGGGGGCACAGATACGCAGTATTTT. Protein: CSVVVQGGTDTQYF.

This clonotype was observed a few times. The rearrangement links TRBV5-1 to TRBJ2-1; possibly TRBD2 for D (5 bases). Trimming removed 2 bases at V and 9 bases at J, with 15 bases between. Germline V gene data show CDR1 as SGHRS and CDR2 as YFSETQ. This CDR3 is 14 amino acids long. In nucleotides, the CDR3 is TGCGCCAGCAGCTTAAGGCTGCCTGGAGGTGAGCAGTTCTTC. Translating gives CASSLRLPGGEQFF.